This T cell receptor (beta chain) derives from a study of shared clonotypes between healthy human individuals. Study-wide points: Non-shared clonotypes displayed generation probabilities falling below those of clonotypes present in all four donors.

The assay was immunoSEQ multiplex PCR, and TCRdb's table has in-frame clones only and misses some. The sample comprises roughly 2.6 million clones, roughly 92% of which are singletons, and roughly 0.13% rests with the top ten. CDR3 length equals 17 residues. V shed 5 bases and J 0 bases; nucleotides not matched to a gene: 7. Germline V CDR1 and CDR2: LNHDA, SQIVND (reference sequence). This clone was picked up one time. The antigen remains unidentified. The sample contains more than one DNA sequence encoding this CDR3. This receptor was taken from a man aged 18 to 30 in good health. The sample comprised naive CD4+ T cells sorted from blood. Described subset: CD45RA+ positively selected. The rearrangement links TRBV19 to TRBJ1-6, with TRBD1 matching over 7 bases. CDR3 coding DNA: TGTGCCAGTAGTCCGCGACAGGGTAGCTCCTATAATTCACCCCTCCACTTT. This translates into CASSPRQGSSYNSPLHF.